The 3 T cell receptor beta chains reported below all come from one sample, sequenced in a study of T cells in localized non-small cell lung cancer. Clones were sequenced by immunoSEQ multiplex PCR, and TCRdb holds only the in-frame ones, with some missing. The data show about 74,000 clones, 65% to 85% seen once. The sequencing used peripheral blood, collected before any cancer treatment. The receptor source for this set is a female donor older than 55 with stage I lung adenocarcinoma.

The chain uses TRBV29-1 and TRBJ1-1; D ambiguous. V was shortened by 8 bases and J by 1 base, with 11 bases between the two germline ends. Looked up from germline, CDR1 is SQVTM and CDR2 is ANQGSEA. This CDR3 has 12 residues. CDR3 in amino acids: CSTLSSNTEAFF. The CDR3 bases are TGCAGCACCCTCAGCTCGAACACTGAAGCTTTCTTT.

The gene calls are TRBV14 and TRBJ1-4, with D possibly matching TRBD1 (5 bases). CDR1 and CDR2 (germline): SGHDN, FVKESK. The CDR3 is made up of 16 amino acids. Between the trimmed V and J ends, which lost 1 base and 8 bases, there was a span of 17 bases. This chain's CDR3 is CASSQGAGLTREKLFF. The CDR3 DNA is TGTGCCAGCAGCCAAGGGGCAGGGCTGACGAGGGAAAAACTGTTTTTT.

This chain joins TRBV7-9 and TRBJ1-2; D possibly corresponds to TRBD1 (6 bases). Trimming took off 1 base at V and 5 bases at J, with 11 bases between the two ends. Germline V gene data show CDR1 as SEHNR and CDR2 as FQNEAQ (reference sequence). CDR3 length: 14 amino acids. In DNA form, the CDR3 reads TGTGCCAGCAGCTTAGGGGGGCCTGCTTATGGCTACACCTTC. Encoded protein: CASSLGGPAYGYTF.